Reported below is one TCR beta chain. This clone was observed a single time. The antigen it recognizes is unknown. Base qualities are not at hand, and no much larger clone is one base apart. Repertoires were sampled repeatedly over the course of chemoradiotherapy, so clonal expansion could be followed in the tumor microenvironment. This sample was included in a study of chemoradiotherapy in HPV16-positive cancers (dated by TCRdb to between 2021 and 2024). Background on the whole study: Using functional T-cell assays on cells from a couple of HPV16-positive patients, the researchers defined candidate HPV-specific T-cell clones and common TCR motifs. The candidate HPV-specific TCRs and motifs were subsequently tracked in TCR repertoires obtained from some 90 patients with HPV-related cancers. The study asked whether T-cell immunity to the HPV oncoproteins E6 and E7 changes during chemoradiotherapy and whether this immunity affects survival. Overall study outcomes, separate from this receptor: Among HPV16-positive patients, expansion of HPV-responsive T cells during chemoradiotherapy was associated with better recurrence-free survival. Expansion of candidate HPV-specific clones and E7-related TCR motifs was observed in the tumor microenvironment during treatment, whereas no such expansion was observed for non-HPV-specific T cells. The survival association was reported for HPV16-positive patients, and the functional definition of HPV-specific T cells was derived from only a couple of HPV16-positive patients.

Per the germline V gene (reference sequence), SEHNR is the CDR1 and FQNEAQ is the CDR2. The V end gives up 5 bases and the J end 7 bases, leaving 9 bases in the junction not matched to a gene. The CDR3, cysteine through phenylalanine, is 15 amino acids long. Only CDR3 DNA is held: 45 bases, read in frame from base 1. Library preparation employed the immunoSEQ multiplex PCR assay. TCRdb holds this immuneACCESS table with in-frame rearrangements only. Some clones are missing; in checked studies, unresolved V genes explain under half, and the rest has no known cause. Present in this sample are 16,000 or so clones, 78% of which were seen just once. The ten largest clones add up to about 9.5% of the sample.

The receptor chain draws on TRBV7-9 and TRBJ1-4, with 8 bases in between that match TRBD1. The sequence derives from a human donor with HPV-associated anogenital cancer. This sample was taken from a patient who underwent chemoradiotherapy. The DNA sequence reads TGTGCCAGCAGCGGGGGGACAGGCGATATTGAAAAACTGTTTTTT. This yields the protein CASSGGTGDIEKLFF.